Shown below are 7 T cell receptor beta chains from a single sample sequenced in a study of identical twins. Via MiXCR, TCRdb re-called the 5' RACE reads, giving one row per CDR3 protein. The data contain 1.5 million or so distinct CDR3 sequences, less than 35% of them singletons. The sequencing input was cord blood. The receptors originated from a newborn girl in good health.

This clonotype has a handful of counts. V gene TRBV12-3 or TRBV12-4 combines with J gene TRBJ1-5; 9 nucleotides align to TRBD1. This CDR3 has 16 amino acids. V trimming: 1 base; J trimming: 2 bases; junction bases outside the gene matches: 3. CDR3: CASSLGGQGGNQPQHF. DNA for the CDR3: TGTGCCAGCAGTTTAGGGGGACAGGGTGGCAATCAGCCCCAGCATTTT.

This clonotype was counted at least ten times. The chain uses TRBV29-1 and TRBJ2-7; D is unclear. V lost 2 bases and J 3 bases, leaving 5 bases between the germline ends. The length of the CDR3 is 11 residues. Germline V lookup: CDR1 SQVTM, CDR2 ANQGSEA. CDR3 sequence: CSVEWGYEQYF. DNA for the CDR3: TGCAGCGTTGAATGGGGCTACGAGCAGTACTTC.

In the case of this clonotype: A much larger clone differs by one base, so this may be a read error. The chain links TRBV4-2 to TRBJ2-5; D not certain. V lost 0 bases and J 11 bases, leaving 19 bases between the germline ends. There are 15 residues in the CDR3. Germline values: CDR1 LGHNA, CDR2 YNFKEQ. CDR3 sequence (DNA): TGTGCCAGCAGCCAAGATCTCCCTAGAGGCAATGAGCAGTACTTC. As protein: CASSQDLPRGNEQYF.

V usage is TRBV11-2 and J usage is TRBJ2-5; weak D call: TRBD2 (5 bases). V was pared by 1 base and J by 5 bases, with 14 bases between. Germline CDR1 SGHAT, CDR2 FQNNGV. The CDR3 runs to 15 residues. In nucleotides, the CDR3 is TGTGCCAGCAGCTTAGTTGGCGGGTTTGGGGAGACCCAGTACTTC. Residues: CASSLVGGFGETQYF. Complete variable domain (other parts from reference TRBV11-2 and TRBJ2-5): EAGVAQSPRYKIIEKRQSVAFWCNPISGHATLYWYQQILGQGPKLLIQFQNNGVVDDSQLPKDRFSAERLKGVDSTLKIQPAKLEDSAVYLCASSLVGGFGETQYFGPGTRLLVL.

This clonotype occurred a few times. This chain joins TRBV29-1 and TRBJ2-3; D is perhaps TRBD1 or TRBD2 (5 bases each). V was cut by 3 bases and J by 2 bases, with 9 bases left in between. Germline CDR1 reads SQVTM; CDR2 reads ANQGSEA. This CDR3 is 13 amino acids long. The CDR3, as DNA: TGCAGCGTTGAGAGGGGTCCCACAGATACGCAGTATTTT. Encoded protein: CSVERGPTDTQYF.

V usage is TRBV6-2 or TRBV6-3 and J usage is TRBJ1-5; unclear D gene. The CDR3 covers 13 residues. Deletions cut 3 bases from V and 9 bases from J, with 12 bases between. The germline V gene has CDR1 MNHEY and CDR2 SVGEGT. The CDR3 spells CASSYQIEGPQHF. In nucleotides, the CDR3 is TGTGCCAGCAGTTATCAGATTGAGGGGCCCCAGCATTTT.

A few counts support this clonotype. The chain joins TRBV3-1 to TRBJ2-3; D ambiguous. CDR3 length: 14 amino acids. CDR1 and CDR2 from the germline V gene are LGHDT and YNNKEL (reference sequence). The germline V and J ends were trimmed by 3 bases and 0 bases, with 7 bases remaining between them. The CDR3: CASSHTPSTDTQYF. As DNA, the CDR3 is TGTGCCAGCAGCCATACACCAAGCACAGATACGCAGTATTTT.